These T cell receptor beta chains were read from a single sample in a study of blood T cells in healthy people across ages. Each CDR3 protein gets one entry after TCRdb re-called the 5' RACE reads with MiXCR. The sample shows 1.5 million to 2 million distinct CDR3 sequences, around 50% of them seen only once. The specimen was blood. The receptors originated from a woman aged 40 to 55 in good health. The conserved cysteine and the conserved F or W are not part of the CDR3 here.

j_call v_call cdr3_aa
TRBJ1-2 TRBV15 ATSRGQAAHGYGYT
TRBJ2-4 TRBV4-1 ASSQLQPLAQLAKNIRY
TRBJ2-5 TRBV5-4 ASSLAVWPQETQY
TRBJ2-1 TRBV18 ASSPTGVYHNEQF
TRBJ1-4 TRBV4-3 ASSLLNQATNEKLF
TRBJ2-7 TRBV7-7 ASSLIGGGEQY
TRBJ1-6 TRBV5-1 ASSLVLGQSSYNSPLH
TRBJ2-2 TRBV12-3/TRBV12-4 ASSFERWGTNTGELF
TRBJ2-4 TRBV28 ASTSRAWRGAVTRPY
TRBJ2-5 TRBV7-9 ASSLGSSVYQETRY
TRBJ1-4 TRBV4-1 ASSQGSQGEAVNEKLF
TRBJ1-6 TRBV3-1 ASMRGGGSPLH
TRBJ2-7 TRBV11-1 ASSLGLDSLTYEQY
TRBJ2-3 TRBV20-1 SARGQGYTQY
TRBJ2-6 TRBV27 ASSQPGTANSGANVLT
TRBJ2-5 TRBV6-2/TRBV6-3 AGKTSGVQETQY
TRBJ2-3 TRBV5-1 ASSSDHWSTDTQY
TRBJ1-1 TRBV6-5 ASSSTLGAGNTEAF
TRBJ2-5 TRBV6-2/TRBV6-3 ASSYSGVNAETQY
TRBJ1-6 TRBV20-1 SAREPGETSPLH
TRBJ2-4 TRBV6-5 ASRRTVAKNIQY
TRBJ2-5 TRBV27 TSSLSVTSLQETQY
TRBJ2-5 TRBV6-5 ASSYYLGQKETQY
TRBJ2-3 TRBV7-2 ASSSQEQGTQY
TRBJ1-6 TRBV11-2 ASSPVRGSNSPLH
TRBJ1-4 TRBV18 ASSPADEKLF
TRBJ2-1 TRBV29-1 SVEVGSGGNNEQF
TRBJ2-7 TRBV20-1 SARDWTQTYEQY
TRBJ2-1 TRBV6-6 ASREGPGTNYNEQF
TRBJ2-1 TRBV20-1 SAHGTGGVNEQF
TRBJ1-1 TRBV18 ASSPIGVNTEAF
TRBJ2-3 TRBV15 ATGLGGPSTDTQY
TRBJ1-2 TRBV27 ASHPGPNYGYT
TRBJ2-1 TRBV4-2 ASSEMAGGSSYNEQF
TRBJ1-2 TRBV18 ASSLLTESYGYT
TRBJ2-7 TRBV20-1 SAEAPGQLYEQY
TRBJ2-1 TRBV11-2 ASSLGRGGIYSSYNEQF
TRBJ2-7 TRBV27 ASGQDSAQY
TRBJ1-1 TRBV6-1 ASTGQGPSNTEAF
. TRBV5-1 ASALPTGPEGETQY
TRBJ1-5 TRBV7-3 ASSQTEDRRPYSNQPQH
TRBJ1-4 TRBV9 ASSVEGVPNEKLF
TRBJ2-5 TRBV6-5 ASSFLSSGGQQTQY
TRBJ1-5 TRBV12-3/TRBV12-4 ASSKGDQPQH
TRBJ2-5 TRBV7-2 ASSRGGAETQY
TRBJ2-3 TRBV6-2/TRBV6-3 ASSYSAGWGLAADTQY
TRBJ2-6 TRBV2 ASSPGQGAPGANVLT
TRBJ2-5 TRBV29-1 SVGGQGNREETQY
TRBJ2-1 TRBV6-2/TRBV6-3 ASSSTLASSYNEQF
TRBJ1-2 TRBV4-3 ASSQEPTSFTNYGYT
TRBJ2-2 TRBV5-1 ASSLPDRVVTGELF
TRBJ1-6 TRBV6-5 ASRRGVTYNSPLH
TRBJ2-7 TRBV27 ASSLFPGGGTYEQY